This TCR beta chain is drawn from a study of T cells in Graves' hyperthyroidism and ophthalmopathy. The CDR3 has 14 amino acids. Trimming pared 6 bases from V and 8 bases from J, leaving 16 bases between. Per the germline V gene, CDR1 is MNHNS and CDR2 is SASEGT. Overall study findings and caveats: Blood also carried most thyroid clonotypes expanded above 0.001.

The authors deemed Graves' hyperthyroidism stable absent ophthalmopathy progression within 18 months. Newly diagnosed hyperthyroidism patients aged 18 to 65 years had disease lasting under 2 months. Diagnoses rested on clinical symptoms, serum thyroxine and TRAb, thyroid ultrasound and orbital computed tomography. What was amplified from RNA transcripts were TCR beta CDR3 regions. Carried out on the TCR CDR3, a first-round RT-PCR used the HTBI primer set. TCRdb re-derived calls from the multiplex PCR reads in MiXCR, one entry per CDR3 protein. Of a few hundred thousand distinct CDR3 sequences in the sample, about half were seen once. As concerns this clonotype: Its antigen is still unknown. A read error may explain this, as a much larger clone is one base away.

This TCR came from a woman aged 18-35 years with Graves' hyperthyroidism. This chain uses TRBV6-1 with TRBJ1-4; a weak D match, TRBD1 (6 bases). The sample comprised peripheral blood or thyroid tissue (not recorded which). Here the CDR3 reads CASSIRRRGEKLFF. CDR3 sequence (DNA): TGTGCCAGCAGCATCAGGCGGAGGGGGGAAAAACTGTTTTTT.